One and the same sample provided the 4 T cell receptor beta chains below, sequenced in a study of cytomegalovirus exposure and HLA in healthy donors. This PCR relied on a set of 60 Vbeta primers and 13 Jbeta primers. Generated by immunoSEQ multiplex PCR, the TCRdb table keeps only in-frame clones and is missing some. Its table records fewer than 100,000 clones. Material for sequencing was PBMCs. Source of these receptors: a man aged 50 to 59 in good health and CMV-seronegative.

CDR3: CASWTGRGEKLFF. CDR3 in DNA: TGTGCCAGCTGGACAGGGAGGGGAGAAAAACTGTTTTTT. This chain joins TRBV28 and TRBJ1-4; the match to TRBD1 covers 8 bases. With 8 bases clipped from V and 8 bases from J, the junction kept 7 bases outside the gene matches. Germline CDR1 and CDR2: MDHEN and SYDVKM. This CDR3 comprises 13 residues.

This chain joins TRBV7-2 and TRBJ1-2; D is possibly TRBD1 (6 bases). With 8 bases removed from V and 4 bases from J, the gap between germline ends came to 20 bases. This CDR3 contains 15 residues. Germline values: CDR1 SGHTA, CDR2 FQGNSA. The CDR3 DNA reads as TGTGCCAGCGGGGAACAGGGAGGGGTGCGCTATGGCTACACCTTC. Protein: CASGEQGGVRYGYTF.

The chain has TRBV28 and TRBJ1-2, with a tentative D call TRBD1 (5 bases). The germline CDR1 and CDR2 sequences are MDHEN and SYDVKM. This CDR3 has 16 residues. Trimming removed 4 bases from V and 3 bases from J, with 18 bases in between. In DNA, the CDR3 is TGTGCCAGCAGTTCCCAGGGCCTCAGTCTGTACTATGGCTACACCTTC. It encodes CASSSQGLSLYYGYTF.

The chain is built from TRBV10-3 and TRBJ2-7, with TRBD1 matching 7 bases. The ends lost 11 bases at V and 2 bases at J; junction bases unmatched: 9. The CDR3 runs to 13 residues. From germline, CDR1 is ENHRY and CDR2 SYGVKD. CDR3 coding DNA: TGTGCCGTTCTAGGGACAGAAACCTACGAGCAGTACTTC. Residues: CAVLGTETYEQYF.